These 17 T cell receptor beta chains came from one sample sequenced in a study of PD-1 blockade in classical Hodgkin lymphoma. Time point meaning: cycle 4 day 1 (C4D1), after more than 5 weeks of nivolumab. Every patient was affected by relapse after autologous stem cell transplantation, while exposure to brentuximab vedotin was not uniform. Clones were sequenced by immunoSEQ multiplex PCR, and TCRdb holds only the in-frame ones, with some missing. The table has roughly 100,000 clones, about nine tenths seen once; the top ten hold under 20%. The specimen comprised peripheral blood mononuclear cells (PBMCs), sampled before the fourth cycle of nivolumab. The receptor source for this set is a human donor with classical Hodgkin lymphoma.

This clone was detected only once. This sequence joins TRBV19 and TRBJ2-2; possibly TRBD2 for D (5 bases). The V end lost 7 bases, the J end lost 1 base, and 13 bases lay between the germline ends. The germline V gene encodes CDR1 LNHDA and CDR2 SQIVND (reference sequence). The CDR3 runs 15 residues. The CDR3 loop reads CASKDLAVNTGELFF. CDR3 in DNA: TGTGCCAGTAAGGATCTAGCAGTGAACACCGGGGAGCTGTTTTTT. Full variable domain (missing parts from reference TRBV19 and TRBJ2-2): DGGITQSPKYLFRKEGQNVTLSCEQNLNHDAMYWYRQDPGQGLRLIYYSQIVNDFQKGDIAEGYSVSREKKESFPLTVTSAQKNPTAFYLCASKDLAVNTGELFFGEGSRLTVL.

This chain uses TRBV11-2 with TRBJ2-5; TRBD1 matches 9 bases. Losses at the gene ends were 2 bases for V and 5 bases for J; bases not matched to a gene: 12. There are 17 residues in the CDR3. Germline loops: CDR1 SGHAT, CDR2 FQNNGV. CDR3: CASSLQGRDRAVETQYF. The CDR3 bases are TGTGCCAGCAGCTTACAGGGCAGGGACAGGGCGGTTGAGACCCAGTACTTC.

This sequence joins TRBV7-9 and TRBJ1-2; no definite D call. CDR3 length: 13 amino acids. The germline CDR1 and CDR2 sequences are SEHNR and FQNEAQ (reference sequence). Trimming removed 0 bases at V and 1 base at J, with 3 bases between. The CDR3 nucleotides are TGTGCCAGCAGCTTAGCTGATAACTATGGCTACACCTTC. Translated: CASSLADNYGYTF.

J is TRBJ2-7 and V is TRBV7-9, with 10 bases that match TRBD2. The germline V gene encodes CDR1 SEHNR and CDR2 FQNEAQ (reference sequence). The trim removed 1 base at V and 3 bases at J, leaving 3 bases unmatched. The CDR3 length is 15 residues. The CDR3 loop is CASSLEASGSYEQYF. The DNA for the CDR3 is TGTGCCAGCAGCTTAGAGGCTAGCGGGAGCTACGAGCAGTACTTC.

This clone was seen more than once but under ten times. The chain employs TRBV27 and TRBJ2-2; no firm D call. CDR3 length: 11 residues. In germline, CDR1 is MNHEY, CDR2 SMNVEV (reference sequence). Trimming left V 3 bases short and J 4 bases short, with 0 bases between. The CDR3: CASSFTGELFF. The CDR3 coding sequence is TGTGCCAGCAGTTTCACCGGGGAGCTGTTTTTT.

The chain combines TRBV2 with TRBJ2-4; no clear D gene. The CDR3 sequence is 13 residues long. Germline CDR1 SNHLY, CDR2 FYNNEI. V shed 4 bases and J shed 1 base, with 5 bases lying between them. DNA of the CDR3: TGTGCCAGCAGTGCAGATGCCAAAAACATTCAGTACTTC. Its protein product is CASSADAKNIQYF.

This clone was observed a few times. V usage is TRBV2 and J usage is TRBJ1-2; D not resolved. The CDR3 has 11 amino acids. Per germline, CDR1 SNHLY and CDR2 FYNNEI. Trimming shortened V by 1 base and J by 6 bases, and 3 bases separated the two germline ends. The CDR3 loop is CASSEEHGYTF. In nucleotides, the CDR3 is TGTGCCAGCAGTGAAGAGCATGGCTACACCTTC.

V usage is TRBV4-2 and J usage is TRBJ1-2; D remains unclear. Germline values: CDR1 LGHNA, CDR2 YNFKEQ. V lost 2 bases and J 4 bases, leaving 8 bases between the germline ends. The CDR3 has 13 residues. The CDR3 spells CASSQSPGYGYTF. The CDR3 region has the DNA TGTGCCAGCAGCCAAAGCCCCGGCTATGGCTACACCTTC.

This rearrangement joins TRBV7-2 to TRBJ2-1; D is perhaps TRBD2 (6 bases). Germline CDR1 reads SGHTA; CDR2 reads FQGNSA. Trimming cost V 5 bases and J 1 base, with 18 bases left between them. This CDR3 is built from 17 residues. Here the CDR3 DNA reads TGTGCCAGCAGCCCAAGGACTATAATAGGGTCCTACAATGAGCAGTTCTTC. It yields the protein CASSPRTIIGSYNEQFF. Complete variable domain (other parts from reference TRBV7-2 and TRBJ2-1): GAGVSQSPSNKVTEKGKDVELRCDPISGHTALYWYRQSLGQGLEFLIYFQGNSAPDKSGLPSDRFSAERTGGSVSTLTIQRTQQEDSAVYLCASSPRTIIGSYNEQFFGPGTRLTVL.

As concerns this clone: One end of the junction does not line up with germline, which may come from a read error. This chain links TRBV5-6 with TRBJ2-3, with D perhaps being TRBD1 or TRBD2 (5 bases each). Germline values: CDR1 SGHDT, CDR2 YYEEEE. The CDR3 runs 11 residues. The CDR3 loop reads CASSREGGTNF. CDR3 DNA sequence: TGTGCCAGCAGCCGCGAGGGTGGGACGAATTTT.

This clone was seen just once. The chain links TRBV12-5 to TRBJ2-5; 7 bases line up with TRBD2. CDR1 and CDR2 (germline): LGHNT, FRNRAP. The CDR3 runs to 15 residues. J lost 3 bases, V lost 1 base, and 5 bases had no gene match. In DNA, the CDR3 is TGTGCTAGTGGTTTGGGACTAGCAGGAAAAGAGACCCAGTACTTC. It specifies CASGLGLAGKETQYF.

This chain connects TRBV2 to TRBJ2-1; D perhaps matches TRBD1 (6 bases). This CDR3 contains 14 residues. CDR1 is SNHLY, CDR2 FYNNEI, per germline. The V gene lost 5 bases and the J gene lost 5 bases, with 13 bases spanning the gap. The chain's CDR3 is CASSRDNWDNEQFF. CDR3 coding DNA: TGTGCCAGCAGTCGGGACAATTGGGACAATGAGCAGTTCTTC.

This clone was found once. The rearrangement joins TRBV18 to TRBJ1-2, with D unclear. CDR1 KGHSH and CDR2 LQKENI come from the germline V gene. Trimming stripped 4 bases from V and 7 bases from J, with 10 bases between. This CDR3 has 12 residues. The CDR3 DNA sequence: TGTGCCAGCTCACTGGAAGCGGGTGGCTACACCTTC. This translates into CASSLEAGGYTF.

The chain is built from TRBV2 and TRBJ2-2; D tentatively reads TRBD1 or TRBD2 (5 bases each). The CDR3 consists of 15 residues. Trimming pared 4 bases from V and 2 bases from J, leaving 11 bases between. CDR1 is SNHLY and CDR2 is FYNNEI in the germline V gene. The DNA for the CDR3 is TGTGCCAGCAGTGTGGGACCGCCAAACACCGGGGAGCTGTTTTTT. Protein product: CASSVGPPNTGELFF.

J is TRBJ2-2 and V is TRBV5-1, with D perhaps given as TRBD1 or TRBD2 (5 bases each). Germline V gene data show CDR1 as SGHRS and CDR2 as YFSETQ. The V and J ends lost 4 bases and 0 bases respectively, with 10 bases between them. CDR3 size: 15 residues. The CDR3 sequence is CASSTGRPNTGELFF. Here the CDR3 DNA reads TGCGCCAGCAGCACGGGACGGCCGAACACCGGGGAGCTGTTTTTT.

The V call is TRBV27, the J call TRBJ2-5; D is tentatively TRBD1 or TRBD2 (6 bases each). Per the germline V gene, CDR1 is MNHEY and CDR2 is SMNVEV (reference sequence). The CDR3 extends over 15 amino acids. Trimming left V 2 bases short and J 5 bases short, with 15 bases between. The CDR3 spells CASSLTRRDKETQYF. The CDR3 DNA reads as TGTGCCAGCAGTTTAACAAGGAGGGACAAGGAGACCCAGTACTTC.

This clone was seen once. The chain carries TRBV7-9 and TRBJ2-3; tentative D call: TRBD2 (5 bases). The germline V gene has CDR1 SEHNR and CDR2 FQNEAQ (reference sequence). CDR3 length: 14 residues. V lost 3 bases, J lost 6 bases, and 13 bases lay in between. CDR3 nucleotide sequence: TGTGCCAGCAGCTTGGACGGACTGATCGATACGCAGTATTTT. This gives the protein CASSLDGLIDTQYF.